These 18 T cell receptor beta chains were all obtained from the same sample, sequenced in a study of blood T cell repertoires in COVID-19. Here immunoSEQ multiplex PCR was the method, and the copy in TCRdb shows in-frame clones only, minus some. Among roughly 240,000 clones listed, approximately 85% were seen once. What was sequenced was PBMCs or T cells enriched from blood (not recorded which). Every receptor here comes from a woman in her 50s who had recovered from COVID-19.

The rearrangement links TRBV4-1 to TRBJ1-1, with unresolved D. CDR3 length: 14 amino acids. Trimming shortened V by 3 bases and J by 1 base, and 9 bases separated the two germline ends. CDR1 and CDR2 from the germline V gene are MGHRA and YSYEKL. CDR3 bases: TGCGCCAGCAGCCAGTGGCATACGAACACTGAAGCTTTCTTT. Amino acid sequence: CASSQWHTNTEAFF.

The sample holds one count of this clone. The chain carries TRBV6-5 and TRBJ1-6; no firm D call. The V and J ends lost 0 bases and 7 bases respectively, with 13 bases between them. Germline CDR1 and CDR2: MNHEY and SVGAGI. The CDR3 runs 16 residues. This chain's CDR3 is CASSYSGSPPNSPLHF. The CDR3 nucleotides read TGTGCCAGCAGTTACTCGGGCAGCCCTCCAAATTCACCCCTCCACTTT.

The chain has TRBV11-2 and TRBJ2-7; D unclear. The CDR3 contains 14 residues. Per the germline V gene, CDR1 is SGHAT and CDR2 is FQNNGV. V lost 3 bases and J 2 bases, leaving 11 bases between the germline ends. The chain's CDR3 is CASSFAALTYEQYF. The CDR3 DNA follows: TGTGCCAGCAGCTTTGCTGCACTGACCTACGAGCAGTACTTC. Full variable domain (remainder filled in from reference TRBV11-2 and TRBJ2-7): EAGVAQSPRYKIIEKRQSVAFWCNPISGHATLYWYQQILGQGPKLLIQFQNNGVVDDSQLPKDRFSAERLKGVDSTLKIQPAKLEDSAVYLCASSFAALTYEQYFGPGTRLTVT.

The rearrangement joins TRBV11-3 to TRBJ2-1; D unresolved. The germline CDR1 and CDR2 sequences are SGHNT and YENEEA. The CDR3 is made up of 14 amino acids. With 1 base removed from V and 5 bases from J, the gap between germline ends came to 9 bases. The CDR3 sequence is CASSLAGDNNEQFF. The CDR3 DNA follows: TGTGCCAGCAGCTTAGCCGGTGACAACAATGAGCAGTTCTTC.

The gene calls are TRBV5-6 and TRBJ2-5; 9 bases fit TRBD1. The junction had 12 bases not matched to a gene; V was cut back by 2 bases and J by 7 bases. In germline, CDR1 is SGHDT, CDR2 YYEEEE. This CDR3 is 16 amino acids long. The CDR3 bases are TGTGCCAGCAGCTTCAGTGGGACAGGGCAAAGGAGGACCCAGTACTTC. Translated, it gives CASSFSGTGQRRTQYF.

For the CDR3, the DNA is TGTGCCAGCAGCCTCGGGAGGGATGGCTACACCTTC. Protein product: CASSLGRDGYTF. The V gene is TRBV11-3, the J gene TRBJ1-2, with D hard to call. V lost 5 bases, J lost 6 bases, and 10 bases lay in between. Germline V gene lookup returns CDR1 SGHNT and CDR2 YENEEA. This CDR3 is built from 12 residues.

The sample holds a few counts of this clone. The CDR3 region is CASSSIQGAGYGYTF. The CDR3 nucleotides are TGTGCCAGCAGCTCGATACAGGGGGCAGGCTATGGCTACACCTTC. V gene TRBV11-2 combines with J gene TRBJ1-2, with TRBD1 matching 9 bases. The length of the CDR3 is 15 residues. Germline V gene sequence: CDR1 SGHAT, CDR2 FQNNGV. V was clipped by 4 bases and J by 4 bases; unmatched bases: 7.

The V gene is TRBV28, the J gene TRBJ2-7; 9 positions match TRBD2. With 7 bases clipped from V and 9 bases from J, the junction kept 10 bases outside the gene matches. This CDR3 comprises 13 residues. The germline V gene has CDR1 MDHEN and CDR2 SYDVKM. CDR3 region: CASKRGTSFTQYF. The CDR3 coding sequence is TGTGCCAGCAAGCGTGGGACTAGCTTTACGCAGTACTTC.

The V gene is TRBV7-2, the J gene TRBJ2-2, with 7 bases identical to TRBD1. The CDR3 consists of 17 residues. Germline V gene lookup returns CDR1 SGHTA and CDR2 FQGNSA. The V segment lost 5 bases and the J segment 2 bases; nucleotides outside the gene matches: 11. The CDR3 loop is CASSLFRGLANTGELFF. The CDR3, as DNA: TGTGCCAGCAGCCTTTTTAGGGGGCTCGCTAACACCGGGGAGCTGTTTTTT. The full variable domain, with the rest looked up from reference TRBV7-2 and TRBJ2-2, is GAGVSQSPSNKVTEKGKDVELRCDPISGHTALYWYRQSLGQGLEFLIYFQGNSAPDKSGLPSDRFSAERTGGSVSTLTIQRTQQEDSAVYLCASSLFRGLANTGELFFGEGSRLTVL.

The chain uses TRBV7-2 and TRBJ1-5, with D tentatively TRBD1 (6 bases). Deletions cut 5 bases from V and 3 bases from J, with 17 bases between. The CDR3 has 16 residues. Germline V gene sequence: CDR1 SGHTA, CDR2 FQGNSA. CDR3 nucleotides: TGTGCCAGCAGCCCCTACCGGACAGCCTTCAATCAGCCCCAGCATTTT. This sequence encodes CASSPYRTAFNQPQHF.

The CDR3 coding sequence is TGTGCCAGCAGTCCGTATACCGGGACTAGTCCCTGGGATACGCAGTATTTT. This sequence encodes CASSPYTGTSPWDTQYF. This rearrangement joins TRBV27 to TRBJ2-3, with 8 bases lining up with TRBD2. This CDR3 has 17 amino acids. In germline, CDR1 is MNHEY, CDR2 SMNVEV (reference sequence). Germline trimming cut 5 bases from V and 6 bases from J; bases unmatched to any gene: 16.

The chain links TRBV28 to TRBJ1-1; perhaps TRBD1 as D (5 bases). Germline assignment: CDR1 MDHEN and CDR2 SYDVKM. The CDR3 contains 14 residues. The V gene lost 7 bases and the J gene lost 4 bases, with 16 bases spanning the gap. CDR3 amino acids: CASISPGIGTEAFF. CDR3 coding DNA: TGTGCCAGCATAAGCCCAGGGATCGGCACTGAAGCTTTCTTT. The variable domain in full, with the rest retrieved from reference TRBV28 and TRBJ1-1, is DVKVTQSSRYLVKRTGEKVFLECVQDMDHENMFWYRQDPGLGLRLIYFSYDVKMKEKGDIPEGYSVSREKKERFSLILESASTNQTSMYLCASISPGIGTEAFFGQGTRLTVV.

The chain combines TRBV2 with TRBJ2-4, with 10 nucleotides matching TRBD2. The germline gives CDR1 SNHLY, CDR2 FYNNEI. This CDR3 is built from 18 residues. Germline trimming cut 6 bases from V and 8 bases from J; bases unmatched to any gene: 19. The CDR3 sequence is CASRSRVGSGGPTYIQYF. The CDR3 bases are TGTGCCAGCAGAAGCAGGGTTGGTAGCGGGGGGCCCACGTACATTCAGTACTTC.

J is TRBJ1-5 and V is TRBV7-2, with 7 bases fitting TRBD1. Germline V lookup: CDR1 SGHTA, CDR2 FQGNSA. J lost 0 bases, V lost 2 bases, and 4 bases had no gene match. CDR3 length: 16 residues. CDR3 sequence reads: CASSLFGTDSNQPQHF. CDR3 DNA: TGTGCCAGCAGCTTATTTGGGACAGATAGCAATCAGCCCCAGCATTTT.

CDR3 in amino acids: CASSYGGTPAGYTF. CDR3 bases: TGTGCCAGCAGTTACGGCGGGACGCCCGCAGGCTACACCTTC. The chain uses TRBV28 and TRBJ1-2; weak D call: TRBD1 (5 bases). This CDR3 has 14 residues. V lost 4 bases and J lost 8, with 17 bases in between. Looked up from germline, CDR1 is MDHEN and CDR2 is SYDVKM.

The chain combines TRBV9 with TRBJ2-2; the match to TRBD2 covers 11 bases. With V trimmed by 0 bases and J by 4 bases, 5 bases remained unmatched. Germline loops: CDR1 SGDLS, CDR2 YYNGEE. CDR3 length: 17 residues. The CDR3, as DNA: TGTGCCAGCAGCGTAGCGCTAGCGGGAGGTTTCACCGGGGAGCTGTTTTTT. Translating it yields CASSVALAGGFTGELFF.

This rearrangement joins TRBV5-1 to TRBJ2-1; a weak D match, TRBD2 (7 bases). The V and J ends lost 0 bases and 10 bases respectively, with 20 bases between them. Looked up from germline, CDR1 is SGHRS and CDR2 is YFSETQ. CDR3 length: 16 amino acids. The CDR3 spells CASSLVAGAPLSEQFF. CDR3 sequence (DNA): TGCGCCAGCAGCTTGGTGGCGGGGGCCCCACTCAGCGAGCAGTTCTTC. The whole variable domain, remainder taken from reference TRBV5-1 and TRBJ2-1, is KAGVTQTPRYLIKTRGQQVTLSCSPISGHRSVSWYQQTPGQGLQFLFEYFSETQRNKGNFPGRFSGRQFSNSRSEMNVSTLELGDSALYLCASSLVAGAPLSEQFFGPGTRLTVL.

The rearrangement links TRBV18 to TRBJ2-5; D perhaps matches TRBD2 (5 bases). Germline assignment: CDR1 KGHSH and CDR2 LQKENI. CDR3 length equals 16 residues. V gave up 0 bases and J gave up 0 bases, with 11 bases separating them. CDR3: CASSPPSSKYQETQYF. CDR3 nucleotide sequence: TGTGCCAGCTCACCACCGTCTAGCAAGTACCAAGAGACCCAGTACTTC.